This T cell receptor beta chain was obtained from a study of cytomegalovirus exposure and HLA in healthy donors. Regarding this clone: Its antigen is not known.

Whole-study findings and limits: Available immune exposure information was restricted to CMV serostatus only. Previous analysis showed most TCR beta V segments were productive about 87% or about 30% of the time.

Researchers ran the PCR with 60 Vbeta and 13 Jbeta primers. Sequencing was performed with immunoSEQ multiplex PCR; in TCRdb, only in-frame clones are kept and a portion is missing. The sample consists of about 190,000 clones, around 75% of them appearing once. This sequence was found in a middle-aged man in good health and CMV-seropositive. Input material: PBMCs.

In DNA form, the CDR3 reads TGTGCCAGCAGTTCCCCGCGGGCTGGTGAAAAACTGTTTTTT. Its protein product is CASSSPRAGEKLFF. The rearrangement joins TRBV5-6 to TRBJ1-4, with unresolved D. Trimming left V 5 bases short and J 7 bases short, with 15 bases between. Germline values: CDR1 SGHDT, CDR2 YYEEEE. This CDR3 comprises 14 residues.